The T cell receptor (beta chain) under discussion was sequenced for a study of cytomegalovirus exposure and HLA in healthy donors. To note about this clone: An end of the junction does not agree with germline; a read error may underlie this. The sample contains more than one DNA sequence encoding this CDR3.

Primers: 60 Vbeta forward and 13 Jbeta reverse. Profiled with immunoSEQ multiplex PCR; TCRdb holds only in-frame clones, not every one. Of 90,000 to 120,000 clones in the sample, less than 80% are singletons; the top ten hold 7.8%. Germline CDR1 reads MDHEN; CDR2 reads SYDVKM. The CDR3 sequence is 13 residues long. Material for sequencing was PBMCs. The TCR was taken from a man in his thirties or forties in good health and CMV-seronegative. The chain recombines TRBV28 with TRBJ1-5, with TRBD1 as a possible D gene (5 bases). CDR3 DNA sequence: TGTGCCAGCAGGGGGCAGAGCAATCAGCCCCAGCACTTT. It yields the protein CASRGQSNQPQHF.